This T cell receptor (beta chain) originates from a study of blood T cells in healthy people across ages. Germline V gene data show CDR1 as SGDLS and CDR2 as YYNGEE. The CDR3 runs to 15 residues. With V trimmed by 4 bases and J by 4 bases, 8 bases remained unmatched. Collection of 9.5 to 10 milliliters of peripheral blood was performed for each donor. A second roughly 6 to 12 cycle PCR used barcoded and J-beta primers. TCRdb re-called the 5' RACE reads with MiXCR, one entry per CDR3 protein. The table has some 700,000 distinct CDR3 sequences, approximately 21% seen once. The clonotype originates from a man in his 70s in good health. The chain recombines TRBV9 with TRBJ2-5; 9 bases are shared with TRBD1. Material: blood. CDR3 protein: CASSIRQGGRETQYF. The CDR3 DNA sequence: TGTGCCAGCAGCATCCGACAGGGGGGAAGAGAGACCCAGTACTTC.